This T cell receptor (beta chain) was captured in a study of T cell responses to AZD1222 COVID-19 vaccine. Study results and caveats: Females made up more of the donors, who were largely white British, and clonal diversity may have come out too low. The number of AZD1222 recipients seropositive at baseline was only 5 to 7. Repertoires were collected only later (after the peak T cell response had occurred).

As for this clone: Its antigen is currently unknown.

Using immunoSEQ multiplex PCR, the repertoire was profiled, and TCRdb retains in-frame clones only, with some absent. The sample shows 25,000 to 35,000 clones, approximately 90% of them seen only once. The sequencing used peripheral blood, collected on day 0 of AZD1222 vaccination. This TCR was recovered from an adult in good health.

CDR3 loop: CASSLGGAQGNSPLHF. CDR3 in DNA: TGTGCCAGCAGCCTCGGGGGGGCGCAAGGGAATTCACCCCTCCACTTT. The chain carries TRBV7-6 and TRBJ1-6; possibly TRBD1 for D (6 bases). V was trimmed by 5 bases and J by 7 bases, leaving 18 bases between them. The CDR3 extends over 16 amino acids. Germline CDR1 SGHVS, CDR2 FNYEAQ.